This T cell receptor (beta chain) appears in the sequencing data of a study of blood T cell repertoires in COVID-19. At the level of the study: Sample material is recorded as cDNA or gDNA derived from T cells, B-cell-depleted T cells, or PBMCs.

As handled by the study authors: Reference gene primer amplification gave estimated nucleated cell counts. Data came from immunoSEQ multiplex PCR; TCRdb stores just in-frame clones and leaves some out. The DNA gave D and trimming, while V, J and clone size come from that table. Of 400,000 to 500,000 clones detected, around nine tenths appear once; the ten largest clones hold approximately 1.3%. With V trimmed by 3 bases and J by 3 bases, 11 bases remained unmatched. This CDR3 region has 18 residues. CDR1 and CDR2 (germline): MNHNS, SASEGT. Participants were aged about 18 to 90 years, lived in over 20 US areas, and enrolled virtually.

The clonotype comes from a woman in her late teens or twenties who had been exposed to COVID-19. What was sequenced was PBMCs or T cells enriched from blood (not recorded which). The V gene is TRBV6-1, the J gene TRBJ2-2, with TRBD1 matching over 9 bases. CDR3 in amino acids: CASSEGLSWDRDTGELFF. DNA of the CDR3: TGTGCCAGCAGTGAGGGGTTGTCGTGGGACAGGGACACCGGGGAGCTGTTTTTT.